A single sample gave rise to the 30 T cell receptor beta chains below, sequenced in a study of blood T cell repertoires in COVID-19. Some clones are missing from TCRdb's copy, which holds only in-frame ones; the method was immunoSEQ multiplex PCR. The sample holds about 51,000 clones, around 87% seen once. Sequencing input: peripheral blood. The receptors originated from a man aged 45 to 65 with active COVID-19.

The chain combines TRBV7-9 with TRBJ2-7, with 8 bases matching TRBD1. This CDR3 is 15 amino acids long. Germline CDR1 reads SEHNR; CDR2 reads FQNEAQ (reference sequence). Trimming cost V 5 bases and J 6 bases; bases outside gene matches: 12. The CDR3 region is CASSPRSATGAEQYF. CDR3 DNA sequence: TGTGCCAGCAGCCCGCGGAGTGCGACAGGGGCCGAGCAGTACTTC.

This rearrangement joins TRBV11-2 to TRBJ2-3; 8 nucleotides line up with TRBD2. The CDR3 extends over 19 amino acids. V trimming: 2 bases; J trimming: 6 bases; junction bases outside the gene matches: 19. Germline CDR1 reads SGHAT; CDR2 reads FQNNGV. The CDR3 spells CASSLREGNLGTNGDTQYF. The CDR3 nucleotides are TGTGCCAGCAGCTTACGGGAGGGAAACCTCGGGACGAACGGGGATACGCAGTATTTT. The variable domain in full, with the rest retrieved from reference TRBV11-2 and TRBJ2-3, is EAGVAQSPRYKIIEKRQSVAFWCNPISGHATLYWYQQILGQGPKLLIQFQNNGVVDDSQLPKDRFSAERLKGVDSTLKIQPAKLEDSAVYLCASSLREGNLGTNGDTQYFGPGTRLTVL.

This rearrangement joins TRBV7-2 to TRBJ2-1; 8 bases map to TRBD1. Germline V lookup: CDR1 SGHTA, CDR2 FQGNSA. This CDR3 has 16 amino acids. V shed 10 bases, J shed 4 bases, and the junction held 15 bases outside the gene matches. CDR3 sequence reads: CATHRGRGRQYNEQFF. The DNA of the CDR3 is TGTGCCACGCATCGGGGCAGGGGGCGTCAATACAATGAGCAGTTCTTC.

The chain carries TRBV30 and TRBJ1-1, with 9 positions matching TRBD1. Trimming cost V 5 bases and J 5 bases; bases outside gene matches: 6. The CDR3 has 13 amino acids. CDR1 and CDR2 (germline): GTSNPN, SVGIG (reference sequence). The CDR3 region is CAWSDRGETEAFF. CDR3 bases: TGTGCCTGGTCCGACAGGGGGGAGACTGAAGCTTTCTTT.

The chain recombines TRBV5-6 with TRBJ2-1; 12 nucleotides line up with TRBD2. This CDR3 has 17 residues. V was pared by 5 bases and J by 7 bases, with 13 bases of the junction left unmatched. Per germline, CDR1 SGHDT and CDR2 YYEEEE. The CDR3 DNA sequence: TGTGCCAGCAGATCTTCGACTAGCGGGAGATTACGTAATGAGCAGTTCTTC. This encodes CASRSSTSGRLRNEQFF.

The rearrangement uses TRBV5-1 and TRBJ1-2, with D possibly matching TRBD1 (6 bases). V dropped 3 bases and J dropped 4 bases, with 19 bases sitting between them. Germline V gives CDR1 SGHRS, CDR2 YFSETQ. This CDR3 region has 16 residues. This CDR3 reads CASSYGTMGTFYGYTF. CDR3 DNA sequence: TGCGCCAGCAGCTACGGGACAATGGGAACATTCTATGGCTACACCTTC.

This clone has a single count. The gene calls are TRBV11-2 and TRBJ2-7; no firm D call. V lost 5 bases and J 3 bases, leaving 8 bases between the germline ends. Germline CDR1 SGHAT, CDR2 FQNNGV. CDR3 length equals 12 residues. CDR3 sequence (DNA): TGTGCCAGCAGCCAAGACATCTACGAGCAGTACTTC. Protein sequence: CASSQDIYEQYF.

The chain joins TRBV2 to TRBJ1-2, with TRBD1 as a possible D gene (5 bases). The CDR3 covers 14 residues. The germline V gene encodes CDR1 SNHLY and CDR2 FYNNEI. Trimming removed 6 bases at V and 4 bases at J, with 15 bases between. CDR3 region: CASRDRRGLYGYTF. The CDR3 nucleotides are TGTGCCAGCAGGGACCGGCGGGGCCTCTATGGCTACACCTTC.

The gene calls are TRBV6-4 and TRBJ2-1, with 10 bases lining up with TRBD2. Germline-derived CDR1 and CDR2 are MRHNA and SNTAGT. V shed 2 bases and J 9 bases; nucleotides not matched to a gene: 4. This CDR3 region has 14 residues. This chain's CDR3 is CASSDPPSGSEQFF. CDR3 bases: TGTGCCAGCAGTGACCCACCTAGCGGGAGTGAGCAGTTCTTC.

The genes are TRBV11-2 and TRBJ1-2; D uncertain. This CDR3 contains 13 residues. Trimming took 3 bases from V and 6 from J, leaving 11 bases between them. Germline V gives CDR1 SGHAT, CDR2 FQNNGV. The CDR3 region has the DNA TGTGCCAGCAGCTTCGGAGGGAAAGATGGCTACACCTTC. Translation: CASSFGGKDGYTF.

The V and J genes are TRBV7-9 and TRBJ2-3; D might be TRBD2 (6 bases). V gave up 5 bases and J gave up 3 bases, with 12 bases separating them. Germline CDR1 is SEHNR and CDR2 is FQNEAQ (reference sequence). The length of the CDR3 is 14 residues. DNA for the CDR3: TGTGCCAGCAGCGGACTCGGGAGTACAGATACGCAGTATTTT. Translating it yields CASSGLGSTDTQYF.

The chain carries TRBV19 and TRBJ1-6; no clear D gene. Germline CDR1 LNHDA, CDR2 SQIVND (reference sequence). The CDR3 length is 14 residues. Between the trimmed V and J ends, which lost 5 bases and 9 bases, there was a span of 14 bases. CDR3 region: CASSPGRDGSPLHF. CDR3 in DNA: TGTGCCAGTAGTCCTGGGAGGGATGGTTCACCCCTCCACTTT.

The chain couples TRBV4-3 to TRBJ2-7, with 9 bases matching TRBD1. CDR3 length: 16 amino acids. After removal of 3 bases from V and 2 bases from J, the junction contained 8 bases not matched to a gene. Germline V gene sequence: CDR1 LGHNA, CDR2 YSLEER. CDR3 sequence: CASSHPTGGRAYEQYF. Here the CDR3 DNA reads TGCGCCAGCAGCCACCCAACAGGGGGCCGCGCCTACGAGCAGTACTTC.

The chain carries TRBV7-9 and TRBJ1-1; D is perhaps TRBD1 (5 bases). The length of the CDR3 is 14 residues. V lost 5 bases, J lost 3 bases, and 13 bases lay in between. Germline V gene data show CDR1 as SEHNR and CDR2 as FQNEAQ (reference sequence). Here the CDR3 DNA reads TGTGCCAGCAGCCAATCCGGGACTTACACTGAAGCTTTCTTT. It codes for CASSQSGTYTEAFF.

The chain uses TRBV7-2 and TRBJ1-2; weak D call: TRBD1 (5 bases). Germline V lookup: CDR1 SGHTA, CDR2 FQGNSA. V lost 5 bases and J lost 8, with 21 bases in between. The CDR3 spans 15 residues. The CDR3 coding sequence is TGTGCCAGCAGCCCGAGGGACTCTTCTTTTGGGGGCTACACCTTC. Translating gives CASSPRDSSFGGYTF.

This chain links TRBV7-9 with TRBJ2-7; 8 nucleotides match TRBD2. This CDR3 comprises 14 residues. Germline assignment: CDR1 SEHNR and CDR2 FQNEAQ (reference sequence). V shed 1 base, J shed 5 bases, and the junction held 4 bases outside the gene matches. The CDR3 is CASSLGLASHEQYF. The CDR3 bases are TGTGCCAGCAGCTTAGGACTAGCGAGTCACGAGCAGTACTTC. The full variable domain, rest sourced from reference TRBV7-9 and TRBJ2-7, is DTGVSQNPRHKITKRGQNVTFRCDPISEHNRLYWYRQTLGQGPEFLTYFQNEAQLEKSRLLSDRFSAERPKGSFSTLEIQRTEQGDSAMYLCASSLGLASHEQYFGPGTRLTVT.

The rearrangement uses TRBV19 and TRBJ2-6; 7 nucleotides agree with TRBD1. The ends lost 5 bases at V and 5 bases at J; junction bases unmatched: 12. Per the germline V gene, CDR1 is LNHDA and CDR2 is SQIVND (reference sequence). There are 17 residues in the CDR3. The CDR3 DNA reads TGTGCCAGTAGTGCGATGACAGGGTCCGGGAGGGCCAACGTCCTGACTTTC. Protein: CASSAMTGSGRANVLTF.

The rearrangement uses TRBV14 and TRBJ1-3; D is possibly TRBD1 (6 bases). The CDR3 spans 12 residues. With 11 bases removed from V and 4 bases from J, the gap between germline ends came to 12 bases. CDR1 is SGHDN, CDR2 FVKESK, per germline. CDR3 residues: CAQQGPGNTIYF. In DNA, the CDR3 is TGTGCCCAACAGGGCCCCGGAAACACCATATATTTT.

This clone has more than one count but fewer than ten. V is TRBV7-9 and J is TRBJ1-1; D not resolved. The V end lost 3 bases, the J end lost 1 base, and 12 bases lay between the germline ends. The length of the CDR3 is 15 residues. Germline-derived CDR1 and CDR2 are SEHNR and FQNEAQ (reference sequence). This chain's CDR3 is CASSFRVYGNTEAFF. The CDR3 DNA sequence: TGTGCCAGCAGCTTTCGGGTATATGGGAACACTGAAGCTTTCTTT.

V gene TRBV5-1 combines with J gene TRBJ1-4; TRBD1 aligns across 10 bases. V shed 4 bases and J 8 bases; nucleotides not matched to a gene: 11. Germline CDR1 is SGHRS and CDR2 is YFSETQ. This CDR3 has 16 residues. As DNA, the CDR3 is TGCGCCAGCAGCCAAAAAAGACAGGGGGCAAGCGAAAAACTGTTTTTT. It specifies CASSQKRQGASEKLFF.

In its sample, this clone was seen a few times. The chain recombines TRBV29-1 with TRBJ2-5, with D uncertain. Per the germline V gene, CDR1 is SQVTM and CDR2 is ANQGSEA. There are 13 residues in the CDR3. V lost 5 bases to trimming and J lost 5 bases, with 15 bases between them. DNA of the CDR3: TGCAGCGTTACCACTTCGCGGCGCGAGACCCAGTACTTC. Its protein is CSVTTSRRETQYF.

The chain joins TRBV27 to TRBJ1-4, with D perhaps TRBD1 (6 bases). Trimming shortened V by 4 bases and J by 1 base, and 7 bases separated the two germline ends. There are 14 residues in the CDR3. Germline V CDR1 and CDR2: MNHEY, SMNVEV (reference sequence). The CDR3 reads CASSSRGTNEKLFF. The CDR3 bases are TGTGCCAGCAGTTCCAGGGGAACTAATGAAAAACTGTTTTTT.

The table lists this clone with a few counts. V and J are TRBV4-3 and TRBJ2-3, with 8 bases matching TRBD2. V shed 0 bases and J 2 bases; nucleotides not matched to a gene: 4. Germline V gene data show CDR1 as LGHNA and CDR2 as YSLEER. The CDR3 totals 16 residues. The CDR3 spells CASSQDSGGATDTQYF. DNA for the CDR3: TGCGCCAGCAGCCAAGATTCCGGGGGGGCCACAGATACGCAGTATTTT.

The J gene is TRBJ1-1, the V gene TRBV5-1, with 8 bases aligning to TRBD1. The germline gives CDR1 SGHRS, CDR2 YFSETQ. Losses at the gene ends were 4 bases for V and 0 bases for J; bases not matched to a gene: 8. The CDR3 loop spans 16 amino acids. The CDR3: CASSHQGAGVNTEAFF. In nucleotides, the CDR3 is TGCGCCAGCAGCCACCAGGGGGCTGGCGTGAACACTGAAGCTTTCTTT. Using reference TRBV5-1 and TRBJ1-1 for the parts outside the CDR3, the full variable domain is KAGVTQTPRYLIKTRGQQVTLSCSPISGHRSVSWYQQTPGQGLQFLFEYFSETQRNKGNFPGRFSGRQFSNSRSEMNVSTLELGDSALYLCASSHQGAGVNTEAFFGQGTRLTVV.

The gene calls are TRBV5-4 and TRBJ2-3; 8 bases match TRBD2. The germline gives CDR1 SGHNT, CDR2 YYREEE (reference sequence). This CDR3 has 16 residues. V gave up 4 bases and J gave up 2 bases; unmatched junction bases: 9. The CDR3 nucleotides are TGTGCCAGCAGCCCGGGGGGGAGAACCCACACAGATACGCAGTATTTT. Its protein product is CASSPGGRTHTDTQYF.

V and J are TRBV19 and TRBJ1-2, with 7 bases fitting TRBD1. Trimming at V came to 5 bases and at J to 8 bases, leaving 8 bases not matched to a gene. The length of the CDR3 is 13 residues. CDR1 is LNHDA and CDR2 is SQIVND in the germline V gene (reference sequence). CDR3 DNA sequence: TGTGCCAGTAGTTTTACAGGGGAGCAAGGCTACACCTTC. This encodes CASSFTGEQGYTF.

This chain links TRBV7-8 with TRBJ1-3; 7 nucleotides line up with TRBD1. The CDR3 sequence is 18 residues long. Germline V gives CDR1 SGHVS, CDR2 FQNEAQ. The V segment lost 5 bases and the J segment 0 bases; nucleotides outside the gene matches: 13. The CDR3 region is CASSPRGTVFPSGNTIYF. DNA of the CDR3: TGTGCCAGCAGCCCCCGGGGGACAGTCTTTCCCTCTGGAAACACCATATATTTT.

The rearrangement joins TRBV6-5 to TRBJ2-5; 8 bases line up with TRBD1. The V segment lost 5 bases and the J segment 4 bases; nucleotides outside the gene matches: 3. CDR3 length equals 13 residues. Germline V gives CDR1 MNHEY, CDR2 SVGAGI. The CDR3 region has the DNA TGTGCCAGCAGTACCCAGGGGGCAGAGACCCAGTACTTC. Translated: CASSTQGAETQYF.

In nucleotides, the CDR3 is TGTGCCAGCAGCCCCGGACAGGGGGATCGCGGCTACACCTTC. It encodes CASSPGQGDRGYTF. The chain joins TRBV5-6 to TRBJ1-2; TRBD1 matches 10 bases. There are 14 residues in the CDR3. V lost 4 bases, J lost 8 bases, and 8 bases stayed unmatched. Germline-derived CDR1 and CDR2 are SGHDT and YYEEEE.

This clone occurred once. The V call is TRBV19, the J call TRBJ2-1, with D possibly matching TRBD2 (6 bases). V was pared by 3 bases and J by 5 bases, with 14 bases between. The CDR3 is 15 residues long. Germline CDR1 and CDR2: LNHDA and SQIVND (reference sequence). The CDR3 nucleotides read TGTGCCAGTAGTATTTCGCGGGGATACAACAATGAGCAGTTCTTC. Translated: CASSISRGYNNEQFF.